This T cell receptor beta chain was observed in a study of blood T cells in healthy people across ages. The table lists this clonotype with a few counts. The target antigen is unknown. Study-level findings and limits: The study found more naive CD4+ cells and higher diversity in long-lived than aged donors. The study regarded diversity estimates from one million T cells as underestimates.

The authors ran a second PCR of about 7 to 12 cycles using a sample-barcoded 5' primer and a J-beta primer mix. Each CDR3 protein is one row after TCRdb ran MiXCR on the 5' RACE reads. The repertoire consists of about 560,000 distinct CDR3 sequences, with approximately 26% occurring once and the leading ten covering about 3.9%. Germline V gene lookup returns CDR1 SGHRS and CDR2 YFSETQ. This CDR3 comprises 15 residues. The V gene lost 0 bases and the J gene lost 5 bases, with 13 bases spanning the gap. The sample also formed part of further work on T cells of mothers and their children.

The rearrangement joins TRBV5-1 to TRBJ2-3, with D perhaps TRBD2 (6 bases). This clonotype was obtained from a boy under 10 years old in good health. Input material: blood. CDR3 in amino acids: CASSLETRLGDTQYF. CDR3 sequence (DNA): TGCGCCAGCAGCTTGGAAACCCGACTAGGAGATACGCAGTATTTT.